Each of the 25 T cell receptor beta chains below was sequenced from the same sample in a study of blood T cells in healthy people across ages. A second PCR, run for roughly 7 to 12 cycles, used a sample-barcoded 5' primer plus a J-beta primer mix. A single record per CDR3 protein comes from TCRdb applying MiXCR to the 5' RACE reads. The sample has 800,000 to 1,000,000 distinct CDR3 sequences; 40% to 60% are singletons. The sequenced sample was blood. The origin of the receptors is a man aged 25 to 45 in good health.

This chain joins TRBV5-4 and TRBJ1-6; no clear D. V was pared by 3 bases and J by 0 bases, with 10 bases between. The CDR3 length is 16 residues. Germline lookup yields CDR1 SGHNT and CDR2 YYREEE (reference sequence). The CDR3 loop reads CASSSAGTSYNSPLHF. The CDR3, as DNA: TGTGCCAGCAGCTCAGCCGGTACCTCCTATAATTCACCCCTCCACTTT.

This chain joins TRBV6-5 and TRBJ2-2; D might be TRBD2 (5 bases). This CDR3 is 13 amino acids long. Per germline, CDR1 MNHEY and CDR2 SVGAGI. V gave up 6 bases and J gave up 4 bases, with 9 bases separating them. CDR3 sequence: CASRLTSTGELFF. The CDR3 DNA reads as TGTGCCAGCAGACTAACTAGCACCGGGGAGCTGTTTTTT.

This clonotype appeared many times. The CDR3 loop is CASSLDREYNEQFF. CDR3 DNA sequence: TGTGCCAGCAGCTTAGATCGGGAATACAATGAGCAGTTCTTC. V and J are TRBV7-9 and TRBJ2-1, with a tentative D call TRBD2 (5 bases). This CDR3 has 14 residues. CDR1 and CDR2 (germline): SEHNR, FQNEAQ (reference sequence). V was shortened by 1 base and J by 4 bases, with 8 bases between the two germline ends.

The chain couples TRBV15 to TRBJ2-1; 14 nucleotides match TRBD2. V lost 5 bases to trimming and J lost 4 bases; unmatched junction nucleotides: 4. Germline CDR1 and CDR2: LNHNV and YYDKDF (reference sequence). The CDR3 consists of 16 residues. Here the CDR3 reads CATSSGTSGSYNEQFF. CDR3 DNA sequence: TGTGCCACCAGCTCCGGGACTAGCGGGAGTTACAATGAGCAGTTCTTC.

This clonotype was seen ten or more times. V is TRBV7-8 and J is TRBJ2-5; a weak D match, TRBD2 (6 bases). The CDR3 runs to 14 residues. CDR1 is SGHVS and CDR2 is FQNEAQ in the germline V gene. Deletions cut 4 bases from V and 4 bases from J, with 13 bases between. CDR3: CASSSTLEGETQYF. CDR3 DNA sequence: TGTGCCAGCAGCTCGACCTTGGAGGGAGAGACCCAGTACTTC.

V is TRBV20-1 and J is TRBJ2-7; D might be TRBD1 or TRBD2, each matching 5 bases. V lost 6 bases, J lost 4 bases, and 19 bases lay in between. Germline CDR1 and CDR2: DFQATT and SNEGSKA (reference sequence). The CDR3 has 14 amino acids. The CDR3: CSAEPGAKSYEQYF. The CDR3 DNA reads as TGCAGTGCAGAACCCGGGGCGAAGTCGTACGAGCAGTACTTC.

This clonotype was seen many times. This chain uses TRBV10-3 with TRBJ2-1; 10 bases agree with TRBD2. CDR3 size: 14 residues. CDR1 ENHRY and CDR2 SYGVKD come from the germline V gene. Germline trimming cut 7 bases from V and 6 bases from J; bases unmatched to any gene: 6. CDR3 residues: CAINPGLALNEQFF. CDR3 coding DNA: TGTGCCATCAACCCGGGACTAGCGCTCAATGAGCAGTTCTTC.

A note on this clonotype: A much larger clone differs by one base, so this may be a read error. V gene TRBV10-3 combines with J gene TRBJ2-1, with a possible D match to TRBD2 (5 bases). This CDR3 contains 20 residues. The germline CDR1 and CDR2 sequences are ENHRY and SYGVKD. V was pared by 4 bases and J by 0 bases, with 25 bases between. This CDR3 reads CAISASQDSESKSSYNEQFF. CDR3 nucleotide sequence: TGTGCCATCAGTGCGTCCCAGGACTCAGAATCAAAAAGCTCCTACAATGAGCAGTTCTTC.

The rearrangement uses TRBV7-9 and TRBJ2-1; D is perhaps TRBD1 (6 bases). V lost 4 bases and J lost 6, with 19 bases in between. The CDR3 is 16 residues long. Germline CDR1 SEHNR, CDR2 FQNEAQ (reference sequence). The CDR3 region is CASSSQGNRKTNEQFF. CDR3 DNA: TGTGCCAGCAGCTCCCAGGGGAATCGCAAGACCAATGAGCAGTTCTTC.

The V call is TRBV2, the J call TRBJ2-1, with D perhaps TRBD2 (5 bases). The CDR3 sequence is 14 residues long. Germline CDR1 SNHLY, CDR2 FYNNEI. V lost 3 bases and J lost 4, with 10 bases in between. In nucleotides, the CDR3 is TGTGCCAGCAGTGAGGGAGAAAGGTACAATGAGCAGTTCTTC. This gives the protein CASSEGERYNEQFF. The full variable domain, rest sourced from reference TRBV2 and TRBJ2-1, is EPEVTQTPSHQVTQMGQEVILRCVPISNHLYFYWYRQILGQKVEFLVSFYNNEISEKSEIFDDQFSVERPDGSNFTLKIRSTKLEDSAMYFCASSEGERYNEQFFGPGTRLTVL.

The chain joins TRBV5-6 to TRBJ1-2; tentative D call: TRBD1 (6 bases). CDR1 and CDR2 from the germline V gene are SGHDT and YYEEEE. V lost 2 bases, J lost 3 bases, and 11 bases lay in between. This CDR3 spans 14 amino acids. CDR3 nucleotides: TGTGCCAGCAGCTTTTATCAGGGGCACTATGGCTACACCTTC. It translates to CASSFYQGHYGYTF. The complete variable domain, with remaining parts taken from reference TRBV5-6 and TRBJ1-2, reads DAGVTQSPTHLIKTRGQQVTLRCSPKSGHDTVSWYQQALGQGPQFIFQYYEEEERQRGNFPDRFSGHQFPNYSSELNVNALLLGDSALYLCASSFYQGHYGYTFGSGTRLTVV.

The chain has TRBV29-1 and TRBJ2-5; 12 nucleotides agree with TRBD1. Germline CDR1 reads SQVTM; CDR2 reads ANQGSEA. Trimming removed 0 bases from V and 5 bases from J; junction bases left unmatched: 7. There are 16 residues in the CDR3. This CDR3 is CSVEEPGQGAVETQYF. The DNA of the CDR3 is TGCAGCGTTGAAGAGCCGGGACAGGGGGCAGTGGAGACCCAGTACTTC. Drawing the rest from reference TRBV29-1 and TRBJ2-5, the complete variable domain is SAVISQKPSRDICQRGTSLTIQCQVDSQVTMMFWYRQQPGQSLTLIATANQGSEATYESGFVIDKFPISRPNLTFSTLTVSNMSPEDSSIYLCSVEEPGQGAVETQYFGPGTRLLVL.

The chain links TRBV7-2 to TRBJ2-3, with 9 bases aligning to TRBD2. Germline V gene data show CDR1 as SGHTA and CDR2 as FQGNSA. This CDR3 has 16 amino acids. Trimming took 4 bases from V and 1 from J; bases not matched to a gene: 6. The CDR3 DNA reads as TGTGCCAGCAGCTCACGCGGGGGGGGAGGCACAGATACGCAGTATTTT. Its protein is CASSSRGGGGTDTQYF.

The CDR3 sequence: CASSEGVGVYYEQYF. The CDR3 region has the DNA TGTGCCAGCAGTGAGGGCGTGGGAGTTTACTACGAGCAGTACTTC. The chain links TRBV27 to TRBJ2-7; possible D gene TRBD2, 5 bases. The CDR3 sequence is 15 residues long. V lost 5 bases and J 3 bases, leaving 17 bases between the germline ends. CDR1 and CDR2 (germline): MNHEY, SMNVEV (reference sequence).

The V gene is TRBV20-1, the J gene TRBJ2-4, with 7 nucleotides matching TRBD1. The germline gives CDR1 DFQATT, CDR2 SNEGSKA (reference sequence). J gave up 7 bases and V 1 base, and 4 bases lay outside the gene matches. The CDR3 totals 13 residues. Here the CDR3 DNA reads TGCAGTGCTAGAGGACAGGGCCAGAACATTCAGTACTTC. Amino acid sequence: CSARGQGQNIQYF.

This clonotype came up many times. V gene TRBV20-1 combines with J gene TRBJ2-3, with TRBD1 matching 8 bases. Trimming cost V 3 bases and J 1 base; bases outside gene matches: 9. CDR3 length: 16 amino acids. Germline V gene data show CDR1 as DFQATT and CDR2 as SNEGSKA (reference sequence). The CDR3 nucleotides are TGCAGTGCTAGGGGCTTACAGGGGGGTGGCACAGATACGCAGTATTTT. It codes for CSARGLQGGGTDTQYF.

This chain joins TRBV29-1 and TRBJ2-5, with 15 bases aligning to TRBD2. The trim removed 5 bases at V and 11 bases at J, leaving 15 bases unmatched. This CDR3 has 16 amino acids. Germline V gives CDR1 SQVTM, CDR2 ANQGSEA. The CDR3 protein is CSVLMRTSGGANEQYF. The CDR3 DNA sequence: TGCAGCGTTCTTATGAGGACTAGCGGGGGGGCCAATGAGCAGTACTTC.

CDR3 in amino acids: CASSQEGGAGDKNYGYTF. DNA for the CDR3: TGCGCCAGCAGCCAAGAAGGAGGCGCAGGGGACAAGAACTATGGCTACACCTTC. The chain uses TRBV4-3 and TRBJ1-2, with D maybe TRBD1 (6 bases). Germline V lookup: CDR1 LGHNA, CDR2 YSLEER. There are 18 residues in the CDR3. Trimming stripped 0 bases from V and 2 bases from J, with 19 bases between.

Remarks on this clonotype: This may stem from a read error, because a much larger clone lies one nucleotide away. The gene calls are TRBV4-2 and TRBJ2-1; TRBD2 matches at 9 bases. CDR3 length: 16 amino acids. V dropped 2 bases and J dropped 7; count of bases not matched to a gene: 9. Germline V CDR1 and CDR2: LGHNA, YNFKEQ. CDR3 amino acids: CASSQPGTSRENEQFF. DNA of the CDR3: TGTGCCAGCAGCCAACCCGGGACTAGCCGGGAAAATGAGCAGTTCTTC.

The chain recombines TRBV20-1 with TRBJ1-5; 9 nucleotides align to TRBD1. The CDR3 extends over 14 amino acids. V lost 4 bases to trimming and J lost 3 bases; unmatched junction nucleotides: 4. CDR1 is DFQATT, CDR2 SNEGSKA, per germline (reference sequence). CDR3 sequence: CSAKTGGNNQPQHF. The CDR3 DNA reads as TGCAGTGCTAAGACAGGGGGGAACAATCAGCCCCAGCATTTT.

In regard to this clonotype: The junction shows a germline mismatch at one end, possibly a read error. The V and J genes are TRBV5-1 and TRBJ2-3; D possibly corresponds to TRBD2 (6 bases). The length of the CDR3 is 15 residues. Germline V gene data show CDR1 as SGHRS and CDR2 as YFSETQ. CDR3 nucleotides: TGCACCAGCAAACCAACCCCAGGTAGCGGCAATACGCAGTATTTT. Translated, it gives CTSKPTPGSGNTQYF.

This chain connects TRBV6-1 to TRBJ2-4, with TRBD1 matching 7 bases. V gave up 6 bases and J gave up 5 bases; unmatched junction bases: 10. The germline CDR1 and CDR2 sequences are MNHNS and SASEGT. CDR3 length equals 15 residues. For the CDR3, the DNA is TGTGCCAGCAGGGCCGACAGGGCGTTTCAAAACATTCAGTACTTC. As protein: CASRADRAFQNIQYF.

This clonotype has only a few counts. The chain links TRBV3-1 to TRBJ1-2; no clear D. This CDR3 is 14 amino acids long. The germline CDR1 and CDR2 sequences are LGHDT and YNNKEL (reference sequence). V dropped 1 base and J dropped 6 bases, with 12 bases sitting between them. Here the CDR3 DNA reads TGTGCCAGCAGCCAAGTCTCAGCTTCGCATGGCTACACCTTC. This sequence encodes CASSQVSASHGYTF. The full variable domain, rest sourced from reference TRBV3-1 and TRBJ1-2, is DTAVSQTPKYLVTQMGNDKSIKCEQNLGHDTMYWYKQDSKKFLKIMFSYNNKELIINETVPNRFSPKSPDKAHLNLHINSLELGDSAVYFCASSQVSASHGYTFGSGTRLTVV.

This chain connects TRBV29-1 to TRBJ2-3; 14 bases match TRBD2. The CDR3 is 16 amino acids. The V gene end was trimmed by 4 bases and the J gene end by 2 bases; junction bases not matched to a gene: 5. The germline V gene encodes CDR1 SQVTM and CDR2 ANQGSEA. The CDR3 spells CSVGLAGGPDTDTQYF. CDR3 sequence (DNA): TGCAGCGTTGGACTAGCGGGGGGGCCCGACACAGATACGCAGTATTTT.

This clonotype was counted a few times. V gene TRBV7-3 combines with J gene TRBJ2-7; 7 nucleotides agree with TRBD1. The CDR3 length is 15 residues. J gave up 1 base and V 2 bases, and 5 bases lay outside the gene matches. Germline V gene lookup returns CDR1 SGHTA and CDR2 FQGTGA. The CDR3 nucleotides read TGTGCCAGCAGCTTAGAGGGGGCTGCTTCCTACGAGCAGTACTTC. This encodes CASSLEGAASYEQYF.